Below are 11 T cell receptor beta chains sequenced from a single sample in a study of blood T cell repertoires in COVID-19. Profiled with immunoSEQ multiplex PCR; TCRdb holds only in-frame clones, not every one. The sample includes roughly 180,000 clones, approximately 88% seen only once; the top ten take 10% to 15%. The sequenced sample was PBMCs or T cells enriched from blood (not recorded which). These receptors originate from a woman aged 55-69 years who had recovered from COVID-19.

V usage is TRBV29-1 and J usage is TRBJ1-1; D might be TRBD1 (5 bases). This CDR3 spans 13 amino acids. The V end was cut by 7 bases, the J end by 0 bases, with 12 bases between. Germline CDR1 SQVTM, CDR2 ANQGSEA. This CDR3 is CSAAGSLNTEAFF. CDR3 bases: TGCAGCGCTGCAGGGTCGTTGAACACTGAAGCTTTCTTT.

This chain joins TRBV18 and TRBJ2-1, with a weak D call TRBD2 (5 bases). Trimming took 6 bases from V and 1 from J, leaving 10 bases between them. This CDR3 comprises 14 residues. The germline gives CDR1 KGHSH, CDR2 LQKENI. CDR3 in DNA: TGTGCCAGCTCGCCAACTAGATCCTACAATGAGCAGTTCTTC. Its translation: CASSPTRSYNEQFF.

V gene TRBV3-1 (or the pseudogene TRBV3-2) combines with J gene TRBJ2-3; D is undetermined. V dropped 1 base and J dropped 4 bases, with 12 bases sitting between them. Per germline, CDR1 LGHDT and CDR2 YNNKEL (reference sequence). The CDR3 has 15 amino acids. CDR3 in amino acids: CASSQGNLGADTQYF. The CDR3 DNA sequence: TGTGCCAGCAGCCAAGGCAATTTAGGAGCAGATACGCAGTATTTT.

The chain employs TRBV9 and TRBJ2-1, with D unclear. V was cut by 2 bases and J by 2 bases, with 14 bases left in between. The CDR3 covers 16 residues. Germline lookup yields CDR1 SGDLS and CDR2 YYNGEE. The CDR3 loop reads CASSVTTTTTYNEQFF. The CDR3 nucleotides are TGTGCCAGCAGCGTTACAACTACCACCACCTACAATGAGCAGTTCTTC.

The CDR3 here is CASSEAGMGNGYTF. CDR3 in DNA: TGTGCCAGCAGTGAGGCGGGGATGGGTAACGGCTACACCTTC. The V and J genes are TRBV6-1 and TRBJ1-2; D gene ambiguous. Germline V gene data show CDR1 as MNHNS and CDR2 as SASEGT. The CDR3 length is 14 residues. With 3 bases removed from V and 8 bases from J, the gap between germline ends came to 16 bases.

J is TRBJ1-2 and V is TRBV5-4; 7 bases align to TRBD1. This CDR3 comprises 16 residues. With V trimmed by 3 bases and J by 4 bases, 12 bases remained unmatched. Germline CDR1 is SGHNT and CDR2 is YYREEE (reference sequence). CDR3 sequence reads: CASSSGGTATRYGYTF. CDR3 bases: TGTGCCAGCAGCTCCGGAGGGACAGCCACGCGCTATGGCTACACCTTC.

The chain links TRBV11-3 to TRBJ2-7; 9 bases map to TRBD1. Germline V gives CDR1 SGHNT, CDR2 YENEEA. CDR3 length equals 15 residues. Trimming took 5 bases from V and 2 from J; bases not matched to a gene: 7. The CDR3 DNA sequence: TGTGCCAGCAGCCTCGGGACAGGGCCTACCTACGAGCAGTACTTC. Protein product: CASSLGTGPTYEQYF.

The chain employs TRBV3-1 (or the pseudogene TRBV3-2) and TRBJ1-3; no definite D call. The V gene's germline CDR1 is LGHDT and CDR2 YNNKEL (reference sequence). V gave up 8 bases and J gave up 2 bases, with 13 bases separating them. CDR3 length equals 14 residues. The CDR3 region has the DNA TGTGCCAGCGGTAGAGGGCGCGCTGGAAACACCATATATTTT. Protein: CASGRGRAGNTIYF.

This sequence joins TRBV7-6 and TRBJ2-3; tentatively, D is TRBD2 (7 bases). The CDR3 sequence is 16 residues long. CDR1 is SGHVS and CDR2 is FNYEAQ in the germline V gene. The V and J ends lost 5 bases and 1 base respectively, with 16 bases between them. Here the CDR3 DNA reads TGTGCCAGCAGCAACGCGGGGGCAGGGGGCACAGATACGCAGTATTTT. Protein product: CASSNAGAGGTDTQYF.

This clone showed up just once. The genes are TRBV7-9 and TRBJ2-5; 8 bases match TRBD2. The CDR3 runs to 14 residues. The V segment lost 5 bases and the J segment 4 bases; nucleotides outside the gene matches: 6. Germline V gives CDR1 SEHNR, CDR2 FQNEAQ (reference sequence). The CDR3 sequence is CASSGGGGLETQYF. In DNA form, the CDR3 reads TGTGCCAGCAGCGGAGGCGGGGGGTTAGAGACCCAGTACTTC. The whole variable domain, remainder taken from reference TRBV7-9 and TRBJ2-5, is DTGVSQNPRHKITKRGQNVTFRCDPISEHNRLYWYRQTLGQGPEFLTYFQNEAQLEKSRLLSDRFSAERPKGSFSTLEIQRTEQGDSAMYLCASSGGGGLETQYFGPGTRLLVL.

Written as DNA, the CDR3 is TGTGCCAGCAGCTCGGGACAGGCCACAGATACGCAGTATTTT. Protein sequence: CASSSGQATDTQYF. J is TRBJ2-3 and V is TRBV7-9; 8 nucleotides match TRBD1. The CDR3 has 14 residues. Trimming removed 4 bases from V and 2 bases from J; junction bases left unmatched: 2. The germline V gene has CDR1 SEHNR and CDR2 FQNEAQ (reference sequence).